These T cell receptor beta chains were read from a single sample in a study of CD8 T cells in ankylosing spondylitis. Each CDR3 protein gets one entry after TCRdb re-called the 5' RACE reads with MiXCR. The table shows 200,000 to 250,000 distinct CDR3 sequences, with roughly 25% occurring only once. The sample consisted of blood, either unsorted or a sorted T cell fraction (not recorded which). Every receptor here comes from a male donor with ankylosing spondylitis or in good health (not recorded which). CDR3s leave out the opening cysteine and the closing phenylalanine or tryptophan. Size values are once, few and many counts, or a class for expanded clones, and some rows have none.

ASSTGTGLEQY	TRBV18	.
ASSLRASTDTQY	TRBV5-1	.
ASSAETGYSYEQY	TRBV9	few
ASSLEGDGYT	TRBV5-1	.
ASSFIRRGLENEQY	TRBV11-2	.
SVDPHGRETQY	TRBV29-1	many
SARDLERGTDTQY	TRBV20-1	.
SVVFSEASSYNEQF	TRBV29-1	many
SAKEGQDDTQY	TRBV20-1	.
ATSQSGTHGNEQF	TRBV24-1	many
SAVLPGQMNTEAF	TRBV20-1	.
ASSLVASGGYTDTQY	TRBV7-6	many
SVLGQGAYEQY	TRBV29-1	many
ASSLTGSTYNEQF	TRBV3-1	few
ASSQVGLAGVVGNEQF	TRBV3-1	many
SVSGLAGGFSYNEQF	TRBV29-1	many
ASSQAGGGTDTQY	TRBV3-1	.
ASTWGSEQF	TRBV12-3/TRBV12-4	many
ASRMDGSSGNTIY	TRBV6-1	.
SARAGAGVQY	TRBV29-1	many
ASSLGVVAGGRSHEQF	TRBV5-1	many
ASRPMIAGAGDTQY	TRBV6-1	once
ASSTGQGSNEQY	TRBV5-1	.
SVDDPAGVLRDTQY	TRBV29-1	.
SVTRASGALDNEQF	TRBV29-1	many
SARKGASQPQH	TRBV20-1	.
ASAPGTRNEQF	TRBV12-5	many
ASSPFGSGSRNEQF	TRBV3-1	many
ASSLGPLDTQY	TRBV7-2	.
ASSSAGANTGELF	TRBV7-8	many
ATSSGGTGETQY	TRBV15	few
ASSETSGVNTGELF	TRBV6-1	.
ASSLTGGNAEAF	TRBV7-3	many
SARGQGANYEQY	TRBV20-1	few
AITPGQGDNSPLH	TRBV10-3	.
SASLGGSTDTQY	TRBV20-1	many
ASSRGLAAMGHTDTQY	TRBV6-1	many
SVERGGSEQY	TRBV29-1	many
SARDSQVHEQY	TRBV20-1	few
SASSPALAYNEQF	TRBV20-1	.
ASSIDPPNTGELF	TRBV19	.
ASSTRTGRSYEQY	TRBV6-2/TRBV6-3	few
ASSYAGLAGSTYNEQF	TRBV5-5	many
SAMPLSGKADTQY	TRBV20-1	many
ASSIGGNSYNEQF	TRBV5-1	once